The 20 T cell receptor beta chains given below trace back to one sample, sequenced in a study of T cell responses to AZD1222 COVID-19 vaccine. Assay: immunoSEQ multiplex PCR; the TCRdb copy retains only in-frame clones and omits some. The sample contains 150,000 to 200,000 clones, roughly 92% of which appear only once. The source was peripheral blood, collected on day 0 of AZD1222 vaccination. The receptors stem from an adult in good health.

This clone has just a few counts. CDR3 nucleotides: TGTGCCAGCAGCCAAGATAGGACTAGCGGAGATACGCAGTATTTT. It translates to CASSQDRTSGDTQYF. The chain carries TRBV4-2 and TRBJ2-3; 10 bases are shared with TRBD2. V shed 0 bases and J 5 bases; nucleotides not matched to a gene: 2. The CDR3 extends over 15 amino acids. Germline assignment: CDR1 LGHNA and CDR2 YNFKEQ.

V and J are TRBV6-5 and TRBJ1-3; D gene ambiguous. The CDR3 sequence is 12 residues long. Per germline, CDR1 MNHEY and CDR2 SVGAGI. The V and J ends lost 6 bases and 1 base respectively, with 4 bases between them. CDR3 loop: CASSPSGNTIYF. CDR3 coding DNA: TGTGCCAGCAGCCCGTCTGGAAACACCATATATTTT.

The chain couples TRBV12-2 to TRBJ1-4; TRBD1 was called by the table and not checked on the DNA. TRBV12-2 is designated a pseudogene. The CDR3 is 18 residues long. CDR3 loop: CASRLDWTGGRRNEKLFF. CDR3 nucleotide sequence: TGTGCAAGTCGCTTAGACTGGACAGGGGGCCGGAGGAATGAAAAACTGTTTTTT.

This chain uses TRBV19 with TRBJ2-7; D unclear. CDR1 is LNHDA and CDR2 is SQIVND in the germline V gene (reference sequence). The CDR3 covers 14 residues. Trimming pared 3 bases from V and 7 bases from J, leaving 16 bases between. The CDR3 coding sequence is TGTGCCAGTAGTATCAGCCCCGCCTTTGGGGAGCAGTACTTC. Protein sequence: CASSISPAFGEQYF.

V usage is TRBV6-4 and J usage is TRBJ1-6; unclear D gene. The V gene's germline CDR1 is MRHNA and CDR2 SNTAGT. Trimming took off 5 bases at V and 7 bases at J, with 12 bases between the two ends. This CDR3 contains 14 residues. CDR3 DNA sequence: TGTGCCAGCAGTCTCAACGGTCTCAATTCACCCCTCCACTTT. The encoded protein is CASSLNGLNSPLHF.

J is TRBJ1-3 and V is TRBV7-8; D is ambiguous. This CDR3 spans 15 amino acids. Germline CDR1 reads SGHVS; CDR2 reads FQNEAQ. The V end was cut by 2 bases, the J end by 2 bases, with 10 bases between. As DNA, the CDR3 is TGTGCCAGCAGCTTATTGGGATTAACTGGAAACACCATATATTTT. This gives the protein CASSLLGLTGNTIYF.

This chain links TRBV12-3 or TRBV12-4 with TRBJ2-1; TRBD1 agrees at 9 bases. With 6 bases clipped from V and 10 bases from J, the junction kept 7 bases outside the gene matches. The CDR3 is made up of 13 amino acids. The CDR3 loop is CASSHRGLWEQFF. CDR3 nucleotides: TGTGCCAGCAGCCACAGGGGGCTCTGGGAGCAGTTCTTC.

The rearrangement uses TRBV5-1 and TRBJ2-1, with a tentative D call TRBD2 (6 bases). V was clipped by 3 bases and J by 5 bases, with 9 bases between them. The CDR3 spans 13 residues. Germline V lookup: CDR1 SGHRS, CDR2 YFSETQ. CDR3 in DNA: TGCGCCAGCAGCTGGGGGGTCGACAATGAGCAGTTCTTC. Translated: CASSWGVDNEQFF.

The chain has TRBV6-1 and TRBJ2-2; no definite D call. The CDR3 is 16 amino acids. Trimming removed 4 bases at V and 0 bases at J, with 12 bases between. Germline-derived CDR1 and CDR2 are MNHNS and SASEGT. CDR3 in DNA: TGTGCCAGCAGTGTAAATCGGTTCGCGAACACCGGGGAGCTGTTTTTT. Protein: CASSVNRFANTGELFF.

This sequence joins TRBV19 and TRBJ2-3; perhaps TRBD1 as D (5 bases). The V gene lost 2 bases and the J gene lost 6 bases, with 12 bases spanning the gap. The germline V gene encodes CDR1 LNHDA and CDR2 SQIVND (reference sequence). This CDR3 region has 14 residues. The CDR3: CASSISRVGDTQYF. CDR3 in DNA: TGTGCCAGTAGTATAAGCAGGGTAGGCGATACGCAGTATTTT. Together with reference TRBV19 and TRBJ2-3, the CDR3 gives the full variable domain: DGGITQSPKYLFRKEGQNVTLSCEQNLNHDAMYWYRQDPGQGLRLIYYSQIVNDFQKGDIAEGYSVSREKKESFPLTVTSAQKNPTAFYLCASSISRVGDTQYFGPGTRLTVL.

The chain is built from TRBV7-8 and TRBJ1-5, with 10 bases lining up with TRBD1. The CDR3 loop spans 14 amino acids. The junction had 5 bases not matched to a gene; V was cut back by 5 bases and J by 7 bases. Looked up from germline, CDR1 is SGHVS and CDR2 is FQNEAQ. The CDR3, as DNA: TGTGCCAGCAGCGACAGGGGGCCTAGCCAGCCCCAGCATTTT. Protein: CASSDRGPSQPQHF.

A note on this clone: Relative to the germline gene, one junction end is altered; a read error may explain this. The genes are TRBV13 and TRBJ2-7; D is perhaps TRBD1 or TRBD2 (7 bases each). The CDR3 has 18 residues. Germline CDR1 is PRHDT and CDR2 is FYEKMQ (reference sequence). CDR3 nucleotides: TGTGCCAGCAGCTTACCTTGCAGGGGGGGATCCTGTTCCTCCGAGCAGTACTTC. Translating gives CASSLPCRGGSCSSEQYF.

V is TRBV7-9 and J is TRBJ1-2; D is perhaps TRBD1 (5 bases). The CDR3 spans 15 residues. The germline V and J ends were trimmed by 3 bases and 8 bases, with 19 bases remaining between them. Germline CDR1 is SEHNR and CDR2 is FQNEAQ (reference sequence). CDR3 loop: CASSFSPEDIGGYTF. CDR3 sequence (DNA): TGTGCCAGCAGCTTTTCCCCGGAGGACATTGGGGGCTACACCTTC.

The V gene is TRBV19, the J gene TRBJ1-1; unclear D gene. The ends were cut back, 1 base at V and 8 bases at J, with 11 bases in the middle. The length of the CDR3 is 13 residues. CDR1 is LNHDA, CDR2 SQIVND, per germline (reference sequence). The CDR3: CASSIGVDSEAFF. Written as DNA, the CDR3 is TGTGCCAGTAGTATAGGTGTCGACTCCGAAGCTTTCTTT.

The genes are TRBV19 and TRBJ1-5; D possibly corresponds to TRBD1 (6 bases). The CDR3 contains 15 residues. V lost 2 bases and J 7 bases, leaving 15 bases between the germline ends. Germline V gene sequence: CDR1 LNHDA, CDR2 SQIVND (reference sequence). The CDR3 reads CASSITGRGGQPQHF. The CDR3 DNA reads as TGTGCCAGTAGTATAACTGGCAGGGGCGGCCAGCCCCAGCATTTT. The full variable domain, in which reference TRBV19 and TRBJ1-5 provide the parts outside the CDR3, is DGGITQSPKYLFRKEGQNVTLSCEQNLNHDAMYWYRQDPGQGLRLIYYSQIVNDFQKGDIAEGYSVSREKKESFPLTVTSAQKNPTAFYLCASSITGRGGQPQHFGDGTRLSIL.

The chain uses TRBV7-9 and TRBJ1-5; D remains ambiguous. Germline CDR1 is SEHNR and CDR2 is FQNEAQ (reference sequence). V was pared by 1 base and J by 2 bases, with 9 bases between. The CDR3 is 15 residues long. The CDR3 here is CASSLESGGNQPQHF. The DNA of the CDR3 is TGTGCCAGCAGCTTAGAATCCGGGGGCAATCAGCCCCAGCATTTT.

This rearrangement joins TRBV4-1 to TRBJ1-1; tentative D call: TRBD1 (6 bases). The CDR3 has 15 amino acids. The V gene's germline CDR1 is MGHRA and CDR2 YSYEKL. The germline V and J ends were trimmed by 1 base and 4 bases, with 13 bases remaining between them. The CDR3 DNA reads TGCGCCAGCAGCCAAGGGGCAGGGGAAGCCACTGAAGCTTTCTTT. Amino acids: CASSQGAGEATEAFF.

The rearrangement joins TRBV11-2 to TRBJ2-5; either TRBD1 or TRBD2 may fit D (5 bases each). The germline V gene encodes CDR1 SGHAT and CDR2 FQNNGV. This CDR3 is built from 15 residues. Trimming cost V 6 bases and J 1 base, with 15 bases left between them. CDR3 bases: TGTGCCAGCAGAGACCCGGGGCTAGCCCAAGAGACCCAGTACTTC. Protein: CASRDPGLAQETQYF.

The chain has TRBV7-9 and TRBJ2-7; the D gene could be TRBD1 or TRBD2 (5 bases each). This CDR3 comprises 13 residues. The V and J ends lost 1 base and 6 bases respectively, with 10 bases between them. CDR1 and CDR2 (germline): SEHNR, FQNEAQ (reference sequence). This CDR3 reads CASSLEGTGEQYF. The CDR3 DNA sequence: TGTGCCAGCAGCTTAGAAGGGACGGGCGAGCAGTACTTC.

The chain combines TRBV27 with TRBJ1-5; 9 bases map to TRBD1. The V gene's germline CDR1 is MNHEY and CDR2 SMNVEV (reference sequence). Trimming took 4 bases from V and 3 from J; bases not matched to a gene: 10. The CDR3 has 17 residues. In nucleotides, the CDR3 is TGTGCCAGCAGTTCGACTTCCGGGACAGGGACCAATCAGCCCCAGCATTTT. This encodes CASSSTSGTGTNQPQHF.